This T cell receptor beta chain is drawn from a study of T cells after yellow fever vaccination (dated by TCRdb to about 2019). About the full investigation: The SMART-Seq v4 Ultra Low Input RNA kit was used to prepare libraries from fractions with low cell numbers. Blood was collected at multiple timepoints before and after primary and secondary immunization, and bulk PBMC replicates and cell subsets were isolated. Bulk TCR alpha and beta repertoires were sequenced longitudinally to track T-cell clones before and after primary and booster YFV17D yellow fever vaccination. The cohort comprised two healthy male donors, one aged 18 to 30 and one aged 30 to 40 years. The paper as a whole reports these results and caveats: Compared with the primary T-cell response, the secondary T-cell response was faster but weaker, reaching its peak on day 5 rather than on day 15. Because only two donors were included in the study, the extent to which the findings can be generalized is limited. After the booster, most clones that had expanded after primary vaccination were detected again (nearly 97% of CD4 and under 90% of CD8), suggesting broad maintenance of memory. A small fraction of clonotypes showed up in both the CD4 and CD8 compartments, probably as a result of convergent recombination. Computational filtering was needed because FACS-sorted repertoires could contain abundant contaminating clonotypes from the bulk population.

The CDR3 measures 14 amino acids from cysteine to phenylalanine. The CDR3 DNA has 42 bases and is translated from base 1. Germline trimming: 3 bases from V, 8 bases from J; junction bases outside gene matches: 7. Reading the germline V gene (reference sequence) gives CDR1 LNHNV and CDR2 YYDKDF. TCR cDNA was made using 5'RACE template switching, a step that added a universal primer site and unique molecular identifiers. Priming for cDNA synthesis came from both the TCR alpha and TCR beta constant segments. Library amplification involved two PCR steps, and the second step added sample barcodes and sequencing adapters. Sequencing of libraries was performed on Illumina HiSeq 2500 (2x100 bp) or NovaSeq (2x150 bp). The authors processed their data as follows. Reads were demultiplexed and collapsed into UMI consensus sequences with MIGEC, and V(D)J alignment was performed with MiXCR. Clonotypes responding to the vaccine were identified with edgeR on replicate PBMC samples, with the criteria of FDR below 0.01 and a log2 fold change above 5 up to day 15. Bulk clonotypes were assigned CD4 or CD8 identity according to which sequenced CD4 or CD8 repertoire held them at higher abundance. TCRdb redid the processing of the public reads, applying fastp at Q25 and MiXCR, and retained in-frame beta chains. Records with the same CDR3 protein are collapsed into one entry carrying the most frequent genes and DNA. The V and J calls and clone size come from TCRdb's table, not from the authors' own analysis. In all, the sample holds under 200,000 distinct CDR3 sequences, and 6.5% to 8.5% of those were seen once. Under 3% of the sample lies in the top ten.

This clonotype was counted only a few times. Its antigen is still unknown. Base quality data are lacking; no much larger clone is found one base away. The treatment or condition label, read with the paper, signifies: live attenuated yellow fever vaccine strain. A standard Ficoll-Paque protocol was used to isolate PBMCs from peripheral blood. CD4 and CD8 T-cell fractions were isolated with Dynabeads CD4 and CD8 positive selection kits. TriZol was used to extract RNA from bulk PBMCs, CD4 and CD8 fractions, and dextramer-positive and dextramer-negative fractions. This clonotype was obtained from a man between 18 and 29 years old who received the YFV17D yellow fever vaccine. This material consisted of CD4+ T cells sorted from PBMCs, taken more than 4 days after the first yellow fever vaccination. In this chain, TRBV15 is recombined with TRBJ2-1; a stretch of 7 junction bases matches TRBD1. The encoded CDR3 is CATSSSQGVDEQFF. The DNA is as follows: TGTGCCACCAGCAGCTCGCAGGGGGTGGATGAGCAGTTCTTC.